These 7 T cell receptor beta chains came from one sample sequenced in a study of T cells in Graves' hyperthyroidism and ophthalmopathy. RNA transcripts yielded amplified TCR beta CDR3 regions. Initially, a first-round RT-PCR of the TCR CDR3 employed the HTBI primer set. A single record per CDR3 protein comes from TCRdb applying MiXCR to the multiplex PCR reads. The sample lists 610,000 or so distinct CDR3 sequences, under 60% occurring once. Sequences were obtained from peripheral blood or thyroid tissue (not recorded which). The receptors were sampled from a woman between 18 and 30 years old with Graves' hyperthyroidism.

This clonotype was counted at least ten times. The J gene is TRBJ2-7, the V gene TRBV24-1; possibly TRBD2 for D (6 bases). The CDR3 sequence is 14 residues long. Per germline, CDR1 KGHDR and CDR2 SFDVKD. V dropped 8 bases and J dropped 4 bases, with 17 bases sitting between them. Here the CDR3 reads CATTSIWGGYEQYF. The CDR3 DNA reads TGTGCCACCACCAGCATCTGGGGAGGATACGAGCAGTACTTC.

This chain links TRBV7-2 with TRBJ1-1, with 9 bases matching TRBD1. Germline V CDR1 and CDR2: SGHTA, FQGNSA. V shed 4 bases and J 6 bases; nucleotides not matched to a gene: 6. The CDR3 runs to 14 residues. CDR3 residues: CASSYDRGDPEAFF. DNA for the CDR3: TGTGCCAGCAGCTATGACAGGGGGGATCCTGAAGCTTTCTTT.

The rearrangement joins TRBV7-9 to TRBJ1-6, with D tentatively TRBD1 (5 bases). V gave up 1 base and J gave up 8 bases, with 9 bases separating them. CDR1 and CDR2 from the germline V gene are SEHNR and FQNEAQ (reference sequence). This CDR3 contains 14 residues. CDR3 sequence reads: CASSLEQGHSPLHF. In nucleotides, the CDR3 is TGTGCCAGCAGCTTAGAGCAGGGTCATTCACCCCTCCACTTT.

CDR3 loop: CASSAGLAGASEHF. In DNA, the CDR3 is TGTGCCAGCAGTGCCGGACTAGCGGGAGCCTCCGAGCATTTT. This chain uses TRBV11-2 with TRBJ1-5; D is undetermined. Germline V gene sequence: CDR1 SGHAT, CDR2 FQNNGV. This CDR3 region has 14 residues. V was pared by 6 bases and J by 14 bases, with 23 bases between.

This clonotype appeared many times. In DNA, the CDR3 is TGTGCCAGTAGCATGGGGGTGGGAAATGAAAAACTGTTTTTT. It codes for CASSMGVGNEKLFF. This chain connects TRBV19 to TRBJ1-4, with D maybe TRBD1 (5 bases). The length of the CDR3 is 14 residues. Trimming removed 6 bases at V and 5 bases at J, with 13 bases between. Germline-derived CDR1 and CDR2 are LNHDA and SQIVND (reference sequence). The full variable domain, its missing parts supplied by reference TRBV19 and TRBJ1-4, is DGGITQSPKYLFRKEGQNVTLSCEQNLNHDAMYWYRQDPGQGLRLIYYSQIVNDFQKGDIAEGYSVSREKKESFPLTVTSAQKNPTAFYLCASSMGVGNEKLFFGSGTQLSVL.

The chain combines TRBV2 with TRBJ2-1; 10 bases are shared with TRBD2. The DNA end is a closer match to TRBJ2-7, so the J assignment may be wrong. Germline V gene lookup returns CDR1 SNHLY and CDR2 FYNNEI. This CDR3 spans 16 amino acids. The CDR3 loop reads CASSAPSGRVGNEQYF. The CDR3 nucleotides are TGTGCCAGCAGCGCCCCTAGCGGGAGAGTAGGCAATGAGCAGTACTTC.

Remarks on this clonotype: A much bigger clone sits one base away, suggesting this may be a read error. This chain connects TRBV12-3 or TRBV12-4 to TRBJ2-5, with no clear D. V was shortened by 6 bases and J by 5 bases, with 22 bases between the two germline ends. This CDR3 is built from 16 residues. CDR3 sequence reads: CASRDKENSPRETQYF. For the CDR3, the DNA is TGTGCCAGCAGAGACAAGGAAAACTCACCCAGGGAGACCCAGTACTTC.